This record covers a single T cell receptor (beta chain). The sample originates from a study of blood T cell repertoires in COVID-19. Methods used by the authors: Amplification with reference gene primers provided the estimates of nucleated cell counts. TCRdb's table, derived via immunoSEQ multiplex PCR, lists solely in-frame clones and lacks some. The DNA gave D and trimming, while V, J and clone size come from that table. The data show just over 250,000 clones, around nine tenths seen once. Germline-derived CDR1 and CDR2 are SGHAT and FQNNGV. CDR3 length: 14 amino acids. Trimming removed 5 bases from V and 7 bases from J, with 14 bases in between.

Sequenced input: peripheral blood. The clonotype was recovered from a man aged 35 to 55 who had recovered from COVID-19. The chain recombines TRBV11-2 with TRBJ2-2; TRBD2 is a possible D gene (6 bases). This CDR3 reads CASSPEGRSGELFF. CDR3 DNA sequence: TGTGCCAGCAGCCCGGAGGGGCGGAGCGGGGAGCTGTTTTTT.